Below, 4 T cell receptor beta chains from the same sample are listed, as sequenced in a study of cytomegalovirus exposure and HLA in healthy donors. Method: immunoSEQ multiplex PCR; TCRdb's copy keeps in-frame clones and lacks some. The sample lists about 200,000 clones; 80% to 90% were seen once. Sequenced: PBMCs. Every receptor here comes from a woman between 25 and 40 years old in good health and CMV-seropositive.

This CDR3 is CASSRVVNTGELFF. The DNA for the CDR3 is TGTGCCAGCAGCCGTGTTGTGAACACCGGGGAGCTGTTTTTT. The rearrangement links TRBV5-4 to TRBJ2-2; no firm D call. Germline CDR1 is SGHNT and CDR2 is YYREEE (reference sequence). The CDR3 is 14 residues long. Between the trimmed V and J ends, which lost 4 bases and 1 base, there was a span of 8 bases.

The chain employs TRBV6-5 and TRBJ2-7; D may be TRBD1 (6 bases). Trimming left V 7 bases short and J 5 bases short, with 15 bases between. There are 13 residues in the CDR3. Germline V gene sequence: CDR1 MNHEY, CDR2 SVGAGI. Here the CDR3 reads CASTRTERDEQYF. As DNA, the CDR3 is TGTGCCAGCACGAGGACAGAGAGAGACGAGCAGTACTTC.

CDR3 DNA: TGTGCCAGCAGTTACTCTAGCGGTAACACCGGGGAGCTGTTTTTT. Translating it yields CASSYSSGNTGELFF. The chain joins TRBV6-5 to TRBJ2-2; TRBD2 might be the D (6 bases). The CDR3 covers 15 residues. The germline CDR1 and CDR2 sequences are MNHEY and SVGAGI. Deletions cut 0 bases from V and 2 bases from J, with 7 bases between.

The J gene is TRBJ2-1, the V gene TRBV15; 8 bases are shared with TRBD2. Per the germline V gene, CDR1 is LNHNV and CDR2 is YYDKDF (reference sequence). V shed 0 bases, J shed 6 bases, and the junction held 13 bases outside the gene matches. CDR3 length: 18 amino acids. CDR3 sequence reads: CATSREGLPGLGGNEQFF. The CDR3 DNA is TGTGCCACCAGCAGAGAAGGATTGCCGGGACTAGGGGGCAATGAGCAGTTCTTC.